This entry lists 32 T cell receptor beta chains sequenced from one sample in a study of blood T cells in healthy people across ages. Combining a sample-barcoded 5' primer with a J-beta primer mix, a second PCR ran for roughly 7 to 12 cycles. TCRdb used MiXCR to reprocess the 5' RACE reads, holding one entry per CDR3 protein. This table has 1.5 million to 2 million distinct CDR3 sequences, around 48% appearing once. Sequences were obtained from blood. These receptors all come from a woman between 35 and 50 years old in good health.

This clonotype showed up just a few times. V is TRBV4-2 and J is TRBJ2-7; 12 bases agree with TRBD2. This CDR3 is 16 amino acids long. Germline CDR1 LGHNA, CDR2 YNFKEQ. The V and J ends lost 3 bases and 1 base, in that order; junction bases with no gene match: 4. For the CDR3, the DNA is TGTGCCAGCAGCCAGATGGGGACTAGCGGGTCCTACGAGCAGTACTTC. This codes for CASSQMGTSGSYEQYF.

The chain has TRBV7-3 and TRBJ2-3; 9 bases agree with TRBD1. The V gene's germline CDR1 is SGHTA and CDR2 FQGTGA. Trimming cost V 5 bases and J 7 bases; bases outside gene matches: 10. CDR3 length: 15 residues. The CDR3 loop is CASSAGTGLGNTQYF. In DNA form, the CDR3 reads TGTGCCAGCAGCGCAGGGACAGGGTTGGGGAATACGCAGTATTTT. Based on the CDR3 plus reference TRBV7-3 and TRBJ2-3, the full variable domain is GAGVSQTPSNKVTEKGKYVELRCDPISGHTALYWYRQSLGQGPEFLIYFQGTGAADDSGLPNDRFFAVRPEGSVSTLKIQRTERGDSAVYLCASSAGTGLGNTQYFGPGTRLTVL.

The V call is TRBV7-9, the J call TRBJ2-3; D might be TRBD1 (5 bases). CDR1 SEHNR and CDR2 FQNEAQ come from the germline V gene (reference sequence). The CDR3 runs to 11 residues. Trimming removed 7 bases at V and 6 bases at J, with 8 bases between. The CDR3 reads CASTGMDTQYF. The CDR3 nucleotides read TGTGCCAGCACAGGGATGGATACGCAGTATTTT.

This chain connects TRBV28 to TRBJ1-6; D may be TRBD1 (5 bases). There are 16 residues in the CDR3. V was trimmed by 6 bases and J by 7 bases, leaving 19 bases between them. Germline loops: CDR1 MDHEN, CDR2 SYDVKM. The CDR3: CASSFAGTYPNSPLHF. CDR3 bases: TGTGCCAGCAGCTTCGCCGGGACGTACCCAAATTCACCCCTCCACTTT.

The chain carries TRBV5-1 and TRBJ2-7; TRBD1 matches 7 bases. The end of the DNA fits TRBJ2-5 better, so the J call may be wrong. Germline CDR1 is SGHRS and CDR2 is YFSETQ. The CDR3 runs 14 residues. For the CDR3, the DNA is TGCGCCAGCAGCTTGGAAGACAGGGCAAAGACCCAGTACTTC. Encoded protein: CASSLEDRAKTQYF.

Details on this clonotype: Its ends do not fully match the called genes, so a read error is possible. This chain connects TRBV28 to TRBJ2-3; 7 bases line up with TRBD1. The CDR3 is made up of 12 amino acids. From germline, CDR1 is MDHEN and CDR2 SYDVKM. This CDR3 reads CASIDRAGTPYF. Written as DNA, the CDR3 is TGTGCCAGCATCGACAGGGCCGGTACGCCGTATTTT.

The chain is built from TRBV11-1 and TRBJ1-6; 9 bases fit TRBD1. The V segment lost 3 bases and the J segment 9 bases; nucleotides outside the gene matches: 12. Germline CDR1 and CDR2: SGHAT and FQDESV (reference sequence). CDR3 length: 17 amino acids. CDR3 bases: TGTGCCAGCAGCTTGTATAGCCGGGACAGGGTTGGTTCACCCCTCCACTTT. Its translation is CASSLYSRDRVGSPLHF.

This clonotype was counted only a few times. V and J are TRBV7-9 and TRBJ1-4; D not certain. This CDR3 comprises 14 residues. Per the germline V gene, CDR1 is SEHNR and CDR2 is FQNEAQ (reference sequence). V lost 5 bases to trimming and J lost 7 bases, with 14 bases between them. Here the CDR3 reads CASSPQIRGEKLFF. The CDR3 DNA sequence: TGTGCCAGCAGCCCTCAGATCCGTGGTGAAAAACTGTTTTTT.

CDR3 region: CATRGFYGYTF. The CDR3 bases are TGCGCCACCAGGGGGTTCTATGGCTACACCTTC. The V call is TRBV4-1, the J call TRBJ1-2, with TRBD1 identical over 7 bases. Germline assignment: CDR1 MGHRA and CDR2 YSYEKL. Unmatched junction bases numbered 3, after V lost 10 bases and J lost 4 bases. This CDR3 is 11 amino acids long.

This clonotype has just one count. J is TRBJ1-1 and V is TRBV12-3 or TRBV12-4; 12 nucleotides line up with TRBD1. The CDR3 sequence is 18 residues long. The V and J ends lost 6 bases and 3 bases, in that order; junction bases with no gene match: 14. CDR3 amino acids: CASSSLRDRGLSDTEAFF. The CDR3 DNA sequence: TGTGCCAGCAGCTCCCTCCGGGACAGGGGGCTGTCGGACACTGAAGCTTTCTTT.

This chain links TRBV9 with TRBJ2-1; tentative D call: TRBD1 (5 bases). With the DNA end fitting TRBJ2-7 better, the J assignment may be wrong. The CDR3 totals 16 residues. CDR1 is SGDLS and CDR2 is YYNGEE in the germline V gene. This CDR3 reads CASSVEGAISYNEQYF. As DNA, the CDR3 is TGTGCCAGCAGCGTAGAAGGGGCGATCTCCTACAATGAGCAGTACTTC.

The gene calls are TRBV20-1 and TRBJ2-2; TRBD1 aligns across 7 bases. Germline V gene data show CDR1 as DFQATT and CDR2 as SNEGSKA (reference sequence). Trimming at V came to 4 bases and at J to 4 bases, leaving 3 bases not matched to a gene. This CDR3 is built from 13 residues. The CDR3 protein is CSANQGVTGELFF. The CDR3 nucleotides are TGCAGTGCTAACCAGGGGGTCACCGGGGAGCTGTTTTTT.

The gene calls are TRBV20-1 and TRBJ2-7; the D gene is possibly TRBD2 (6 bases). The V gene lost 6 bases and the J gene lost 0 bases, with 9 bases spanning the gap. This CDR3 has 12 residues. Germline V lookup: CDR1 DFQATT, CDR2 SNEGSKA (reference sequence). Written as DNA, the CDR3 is TGCAGTGCCCGACTAGTCTCCTACGAGCAGTACTTC. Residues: CSARLVSYEQYF.

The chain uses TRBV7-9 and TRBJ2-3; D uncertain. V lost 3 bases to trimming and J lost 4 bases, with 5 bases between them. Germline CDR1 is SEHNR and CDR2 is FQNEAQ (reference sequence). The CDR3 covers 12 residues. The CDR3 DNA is TGTGCCAGCAGCTTCGTGTCAGATACGCAGTATTTT. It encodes CASSFVSDTQYF.

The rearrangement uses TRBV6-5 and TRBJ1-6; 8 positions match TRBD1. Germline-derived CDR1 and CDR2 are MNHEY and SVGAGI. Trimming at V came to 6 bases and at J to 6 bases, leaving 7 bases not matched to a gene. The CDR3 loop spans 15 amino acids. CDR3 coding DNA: TGTGCCAGCAGGACTCGACAGGGGATTAATTCACCCCTCCACTTT. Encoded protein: CASRTRQGINSPLHF.

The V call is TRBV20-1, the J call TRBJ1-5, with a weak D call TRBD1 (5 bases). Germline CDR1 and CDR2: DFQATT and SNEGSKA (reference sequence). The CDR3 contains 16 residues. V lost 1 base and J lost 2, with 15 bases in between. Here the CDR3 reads CSARVPQGMGNQPQHF. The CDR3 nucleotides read TGCAGTGCTAGAGTGCCCCAGGGAATGGGCAATCAGCCCCAGCATTTT.

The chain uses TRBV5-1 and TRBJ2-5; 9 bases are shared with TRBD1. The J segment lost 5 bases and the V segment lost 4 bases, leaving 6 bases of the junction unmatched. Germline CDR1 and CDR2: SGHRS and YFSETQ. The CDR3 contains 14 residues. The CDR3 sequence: CASSTGTGFETQYF. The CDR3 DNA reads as TGCGCCAGCAGCACCGGGACAGGGTTTGAGACCCAGTACTTC.

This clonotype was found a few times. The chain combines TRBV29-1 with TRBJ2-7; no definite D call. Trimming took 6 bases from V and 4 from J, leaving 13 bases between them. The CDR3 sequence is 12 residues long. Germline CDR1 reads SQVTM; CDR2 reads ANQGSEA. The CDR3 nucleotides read TGCAGCGTCGGACGGAGCCCATACGAGCAGTACTTC. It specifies CSVGRSPYEQYF.

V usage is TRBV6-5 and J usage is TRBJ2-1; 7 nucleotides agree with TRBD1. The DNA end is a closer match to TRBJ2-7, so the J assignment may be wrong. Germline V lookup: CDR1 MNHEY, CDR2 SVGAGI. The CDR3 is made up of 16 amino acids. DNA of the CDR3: TGTGCCAGCAGTTTACAGGGGATGAGCTCCTACAATGAGCAGTACTTC. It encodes CASSLQGMSSYNEQYF.

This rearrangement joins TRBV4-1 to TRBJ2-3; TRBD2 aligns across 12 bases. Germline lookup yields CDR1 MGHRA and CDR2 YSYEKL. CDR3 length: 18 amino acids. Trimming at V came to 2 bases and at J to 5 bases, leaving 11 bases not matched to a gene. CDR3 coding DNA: TGCGCCAGCAGCCAAAATCATCGGACTAGCGGGGCGAAAGATACGCAGTATTTT. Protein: CASSQNHRTSGAKDTQYF.

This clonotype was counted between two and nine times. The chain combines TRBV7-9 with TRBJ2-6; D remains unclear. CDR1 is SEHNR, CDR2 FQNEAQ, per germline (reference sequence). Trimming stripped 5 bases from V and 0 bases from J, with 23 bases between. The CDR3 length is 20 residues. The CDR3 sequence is CASSPTPAGAFISGANVLTF. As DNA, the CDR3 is TGTGCCAGCAGCCCCACTCCCGCAGGTGCTTTCATCTCTGGGGCCAACGTCCTGACTTTC.

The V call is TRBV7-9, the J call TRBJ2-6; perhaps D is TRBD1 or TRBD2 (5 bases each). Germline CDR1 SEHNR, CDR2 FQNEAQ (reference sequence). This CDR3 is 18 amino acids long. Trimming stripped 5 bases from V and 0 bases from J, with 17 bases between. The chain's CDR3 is CASSLGDGGSSGANVLTF. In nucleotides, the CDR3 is TGTGCCAGCAGCCTGGGTGATGGGGGTAGCTCTGGGGCCAACGTCCTGACTTTC. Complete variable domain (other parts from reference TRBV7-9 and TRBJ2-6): DTGVSQNPRHKITKRGQNVTFRCDPISEHNRLYWYRQTLGQGPEFLTYFQNEAQLEKSRLLSDRFSAERPKGSFSTLEIQRTEQGDSAMYLCASSLGDGGSSGANVLTFGAGSRLTVL.

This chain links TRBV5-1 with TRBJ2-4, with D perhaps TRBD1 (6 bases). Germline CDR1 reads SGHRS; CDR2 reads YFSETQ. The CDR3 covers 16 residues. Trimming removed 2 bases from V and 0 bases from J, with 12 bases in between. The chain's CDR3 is CASSFSADRAKNIQYF. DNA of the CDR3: TGCGCCAGCAGCTTCTCCGCGGACAGAGCCAAAAACATTCAGTACTTC.

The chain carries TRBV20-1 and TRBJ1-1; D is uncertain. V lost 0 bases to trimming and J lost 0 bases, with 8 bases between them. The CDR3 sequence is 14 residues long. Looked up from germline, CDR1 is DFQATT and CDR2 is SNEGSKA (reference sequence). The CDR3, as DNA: TGCAGTGCTAGAGACCGACTAATGAACACTGAAGCTTTCTTT. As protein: CSARDRLMNTEAFF.

The CDR3: CASSHILGDTQYF. DNA for the CDR3: TGTGCCAGCAGCCACATATTGGGCGACACGCAGTATTTT. The rearrangement links TRBV7-8 to TRBJ2-3; no clear D. The CDR3 runs 13 residues. In germline, CDR1 is SGHVS, CDR2 FQNEAQ. Trimming removed 5 bases at V and 9 bases at J, with 15 bases between.

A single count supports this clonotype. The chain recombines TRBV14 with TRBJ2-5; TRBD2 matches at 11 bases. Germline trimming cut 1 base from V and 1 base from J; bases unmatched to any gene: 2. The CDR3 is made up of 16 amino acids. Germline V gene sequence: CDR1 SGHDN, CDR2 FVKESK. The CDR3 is CASSQGTSGFQETQYF. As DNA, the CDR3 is TGTGCCAGCAGCCAAGGGACTAGCGGGTTCCAAGAGACCCAGTACTTC.

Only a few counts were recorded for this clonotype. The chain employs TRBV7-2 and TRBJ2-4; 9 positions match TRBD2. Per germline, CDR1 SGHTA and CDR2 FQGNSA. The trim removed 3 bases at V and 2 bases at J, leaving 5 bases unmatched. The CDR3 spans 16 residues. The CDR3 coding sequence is TGTGCCAGCAGCTTCTCCAGCGGGGGGCCCAAAAACATTCAGTACTTC. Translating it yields CASSFSSGGPKNIQYF. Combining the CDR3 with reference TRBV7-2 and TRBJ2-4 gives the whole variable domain GAGVSQSPSNKVTEKGKDVELRCDPISGHTALYWYRQSLGQGLEFLIYFQGNSAPDKSGLPSDRFSAERTGGSVSTLTIQRTQQEDSAVYLCASSFSSGGPKNIQYFGAGTRLSVL.

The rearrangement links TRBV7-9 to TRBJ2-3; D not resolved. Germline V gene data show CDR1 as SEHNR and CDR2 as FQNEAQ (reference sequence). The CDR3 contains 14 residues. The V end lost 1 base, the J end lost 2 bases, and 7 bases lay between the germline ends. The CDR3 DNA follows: TGTGCCAGCAGCTTAGTTGCGGTCACAGATACGCAGTATTTT. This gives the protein CASSLVAVTDTQYF.

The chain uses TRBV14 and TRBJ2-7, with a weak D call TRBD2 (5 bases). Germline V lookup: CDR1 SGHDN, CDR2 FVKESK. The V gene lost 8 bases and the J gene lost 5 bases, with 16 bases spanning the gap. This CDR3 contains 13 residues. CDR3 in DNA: TGTGCCAGCGGGAGACTGAATTTTGACGAGCAGTACTTC. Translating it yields CASGRLNFDEQYF.

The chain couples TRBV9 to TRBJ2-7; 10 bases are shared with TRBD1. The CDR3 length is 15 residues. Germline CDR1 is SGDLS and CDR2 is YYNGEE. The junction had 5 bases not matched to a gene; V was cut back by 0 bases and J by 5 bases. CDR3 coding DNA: TGTGCCAGCAGCGTAGCTGCAGGGACAGGGGACGAGCAGTACTTC. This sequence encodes CASSVAAGTGDEQYF.

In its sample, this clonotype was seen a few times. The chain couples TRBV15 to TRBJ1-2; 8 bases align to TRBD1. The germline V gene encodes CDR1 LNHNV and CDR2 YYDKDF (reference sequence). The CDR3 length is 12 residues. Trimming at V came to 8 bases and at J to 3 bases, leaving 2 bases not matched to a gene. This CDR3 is CATYRGDYGYTF. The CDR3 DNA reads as TGTGCCACCTACAGGGGGGACTATGGCTACACCTTC. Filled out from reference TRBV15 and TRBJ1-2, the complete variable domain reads DAMVIQNPRYQVTQFGKPVTLSCSQTLNHNVMYWYQQKSSQAPKLLFHYYDKDFNNEADTPDNFQSRRPNTSFCFLDIRSPGLGDTAMYLCATYRGDYGYTFGSGTRLTVV.

The CDR3 is CASSGYHTGVWGYTF. CDR3 DNA sequence: TGTGCCAGCAGTGGATATCATACAGGGGTTTGGGGCTACACCTTC. This chain connects TRBV7-8 to TRBJ1-2; TRBD1 matches at 7 bases. The length of the CDR3 is 15 residues. Germline V gene sequence: CDR1 SGHVS, CDR2 FQNEAQ. J gave up 8 bases and V 6 bases, and 15 bases lay outside the gene matches. The full variable domain, rest sourced from reference TRBV7-8 and TRBJ1-2, is GAGVSQSPRYKVAKRGQDVALRCDPISGHVSLFWYQQALGQGPEFLTYFQNEAQLDKSGLPSDRFFAERPEGSVSTLKIQRTQQEDSAVYLCASSGYHTGVWGYTFGSGTRLTVV.